The 27 T cell receptor beta chains reported below all come from one sample, sequenced in a study of T-cell reconstitution after alpha-beta-depleted transplantation in children. During its preparation, the TCRbeta library received unique molecular identifiers. TCRdb re-derived calls from the PCR reads in MiXCR, one entry per CDR3 protein. The sample contains 400,000 to 450,000 distinct CDR3 sequences, about 45% of which appear only once. Specimen: PBMCs, collected before TCRalphabeta/CD19-depleted stem cell transplant. These receptors originate from a girl aged 2-15 years with aplastic anemia, due to receive a stem cell transplant.

This clonotype was seen more than once but under ten times. V is TRBV6-4 and J is TRBJ2-2; D unresolved. Germline V gene lookup returns CDR1 MRHNA and CDR2 SNTAGT. The CDR3 covers 14 residues. V dropped 4 bases and J dropped 2 bases, with 8 bases sitting between them. CDR3: CASSVGSNTGELFF. The CDR3 nucleotides read TGTGCCAGCAGTGTCGGATCTAACACCGGGGAGCTGTTTTTT.

This chain connects TRBV27 to TRBJ2-3; the match to TRBD2 covers 9 bases. CDR3 length equals 17 residues. CDR1 is MNHEY, CDR2 SMNVEV, per germline (reference sequence). The J segment lost 3 bases and the V segment lost 3 bases, leaving 10 bases of the junction unmatched. CDR3 nucleotides: TGTGCCAGCAGTTTTACCCTAGCGGGGCCGAAGACAGATACGCAGTATTTT. Its translation: CASSFTLAGPKTDTQYF.

This clonotype turned up a few times. V usage is TRBV13 and J usage is TRBJ2-1, with D unresolved. The CDR3 is 16 amino acids. Trimming took off 5 bases at V and 5 bases at J, with 19 bases between the two ends. The germline V gene has CDR1 PRHDT and CDR2 FYEKMQ (reference sequence). DNA for the CDR3: TGTGCCAGCAGCCCTCCGACTGGAGAGAGAGACAATGAGCAGTTCTTC. Translated, it gives CASSPPTGERDNEQFF.

The chain has TRBV2 and TRBJ2-7, with 8 bases fitting TRBD2. V dropped 6 bases and J dropped 6; count of bases not matched to a gene: 10. Germline V lookup: CDR1 SNHLY, CDR2 FYNNEI. The CDR3 consists of 14 residues. As DNA, the CDR3 is TGTGCCAGCAGCTCTCAGGGACTAGAGTTCGAGCAGTACTTC. Amino acid sequence: CASSSQGLEFEQYF.

In this sample, this clonotype turned up many times. The chain couples TRBV29-1 to TRBJ2-7; TRBD2 aligns across 11 bases. Germline-derived CDR1 and CDR2 are SQVTM and ANQGSEA. The CDR3 consists of 13 residues. V was pared by 6 bases and J by 4 bases, with 5 bases of the junction left unmatched. In DNA form, the CDR3 reads TGCAGCGTCATTACTAGCGGGAGATACGAGCAGTACTTC. Protein product: CSVITSGRYEQYF.

The V gene is TRBV15, the J gene TRBJ2-3, with TRBD1 as a possible D gene (5 bases). The CDR3 runs 15 residues. Germline V gene lookup returns CDR1 LNHNV and CDR2 YYDKDF (reference sequence). Trimming shortened V by 1 base and J by 2 bases, and 10 bases separated the two germline ends. The CDR3 is CATSRAGADTDTQYF. CDR3 coding DNA: TGTGCCACCAGCAGAGCTGGGGCGGACACAGATACGCAGTATTTT.

The CDR3: CASSLGLAHEGETQYF. Written as DNA, the CDR3 is TGTGCCAGCAGCTTAGGACTAGCCCATGAAGGCGAGACCCAGTACTTC. The J gene is TRBJ2-5, the V gene TRBV7-8, with 7 bases matching TRBD2. This CDR3 region has 16 residues. J was trimmed by 5 bases and V by 1 base; bases with no gene match: 10. Germline lookup yields CDR1 SGHVS and CDR2 FQNEAQ.

The sample holds many counts of this clonotype. This chain links TRBV3-1 with TRBJ1-2; possible D gene TRBD1, 5 bases. With 0 bases removed from V and 8 bases from J, the gap between germline ends came to 13 bases. This CDR3 has 14 residues. Looked up from germline, CDR1 is LGHDT and CDR2 is YNNKEL (reference sequence). The CDR3 DNA is TGTGCCAGCAGCCAAGAAGGCCCCTGGGGGGGCTACACCTTC. Protein sequence: CASSQEGPWGGYTF. The variable domain in full, completed from reference TRBV3-1 and TRBJ1-2, reads DTAVSQTPKYLVTQMGNDKSIKCEQNLGHDTMYWYKQDSKKFLKIMFSYNNKELIINETVPNRFSPKSPDKAHLNLHINSLELGDSAVYFCASSQEGPWGGYTFGSGTRLTVV.

The chain uses TRBV29-1 and TRBJ1-2, with TRBD1 as a possible D gene (5 bases). Per germline, CDR1 SQVTM and CDR2 ANQGSEA. With 0 bases removed from V and 4 bases from J, the gap between germline ends came to 18 bases. The CDR3 contains 16 residues. DNA of the CDR3: TGCAGCGTTGAAGATCCGAGGGGCAGGGTGGTCTATGGCTACACCTTC. It codes for CSVEDPRGRVVYGYTF.

The chain links TRBV5-6 to TRBJ2-1; 7 bases are shared with TRBD2. CDR1 and CDR2 from the germline V gene are SGHDT and YYEEEE. V was pared by 4 bases and J by 7 bases, with 8 bases of the junction left unmatched. There are 14 residues in the CDR3. CDR3 residues: CASSPGLGVNEQFF. The CDR3 DNA reads as TGTGCCAGCAGCCCCGGACTAGGTGTGAATGAGCAGTTCTTC.

The rearrangement uses TRBV5-1 and TRBJ2-4, with TRBD2 matching over 8 bases. The CDR3 runs to 14 residues. V was pared by 0 bases and J by 15 bases, with 11 bases of the junction left unmatched. The V gene's germline CDR1 is SGHRS and CDR2 YFSETQ. The CDR3 DNA reads TGCGCCAGCAGCTTGGTTTTAGCGGGGCGGCTTTTGTACTTC. Translation: CASSLVLAGRLLYF.

This clonotype was detected ten times or more. J is TRBJ1-4 and V is TRBV20-1; a weak D match, TRBD1 (5 bases). The CDR3 has 14 amino acids. Germline V gives CDR1 DFQATT, CDR2 SNEGSKA (reference sequence). Trimming left V 3 bases short and J 5 bases short, with 13 bases between. CDR3 in DNA: TGCAGTGCTAGTCCGGGACTGATCAATGAAAAACTGTTTTTT. It codes for CSASPGLINEKLFF.

The CDR3 sequence is CSARDRGAGVTYEQYF. Here the CDR3 DNA reads TGCAGTGCTAGAGATAGAGGGGCGGGGGTGACCTACGAGCAGTACTTC. The chain joins TRBV20-1 to TRBJ2-7; 7 bases are shared with TRBD2. The CDR3 runs 16 residues. Germline CDR1 is DFQATT and CDR2 is SNEGSKA (reference sequence). V lost 0 bases, J lost 2 bases, and 10 bases stayed unmatched.

The rearrangement links TRBV5-1 to TRBJ2-1; perhaps TRBD2 as D (6 bases). V was clipped by 5 bases and J by 3 bases, with 9 bases between them. The CDR3 runs to 13 residues. Germline lookup yields CDR1 SGHRS and CDR2 YFSETQ. The CDR3 DNA reads as TGCGCCAGCAGTTCTAGCGTCTACAATGAGCAGTTCTTC. Translated, it gives CASSSSVYNEQFF.

This clonotype was counted only a few times. The V gene is TRBV6-1, the J gene TRBJ1-6; D remains unclear. Germline CDR1 and CDR2: MNHNS and SASEGT. V gave up 7 bases and J gave up 4 bases, with 8 bases separating them. CDR3 length equals 13 residues. CDR3 in DNA: TGTGCCAGCAAGGGCAGTTATAATTCACCCCTCCACTTT. Translated: CASKGSYNSPLHF.

This clonotype was detected many times. This sequence joins TRBV6-5 and TRBJ2-1; D unresolved. Trimming removed 2 bases from V and 10 bases from J, with 9 bases in between. Germline CDR1 reads MNHEY; CDR2 reads SVGAGI. The CDR3 is made up of 12 amino acids. CDR3 protein: CASSYTDGEQFF. In nucleotides, the CDR3 is TGTGCCAGCAGTTACACGGACGGGGAGCAGTTCTTC.

The sample holds many counts of this clonotype. The chain carries TRBV28 and TRBJ2-7, with 11 bases that match TRBD2. The CDR3 spans 16 residues. V trimming: 6 bases; J trimming: 5 bases; junction bases outside the gene matches: 12. In germline, CDR1 is MDHEN, CDR2 SYDVKM. The CDR3 loop is CASSPPPSGRMNEQYF. DNA for the CDR3: TGTGCCAGCAGCCCCCCCCCTAGCGGGAGGATGAACGAGCAGTACTTC.

This clonotype was detected a few times. The V call is TRBV20-1, the J call TRBJ2-3; 11 bases are a match to TRBD2. CDR1 is DFQATT and CDR2 is SNEGSKA in the germline V gene (reference sequence). V shed 0 bases, J shed 0 bases, and the junction held 5 bases outside the gene matches. This CDR3 region has 17 residues. CDR3 sequence: CSARDISGRASTDTQYF. The CDR3 nucleotides are TGCAGTGCTAGAGATATTAGCGGGAGGGCTAGCACAGATACGCAGTATTTT.

There are many counts of this clonotype. The chain couples TRBV3-1 to TRBJ1-2; D not certain. Germline V gives CDR1 LGHDT, CDR2 YNNKEL (reference sequence). Trimming took off 3 bases at V and 0 bases at J, with 14 bases between the two ends. This CDR3 is built from 16 residues. CDR3 sequence reads: CASSQGRTKANYGYTF. The CDR3 coding sequence is TGTGCCAGCAGCCAGGGGAGGACGAAAGCTAACTATGGCTACACCTTC.

This clonotype was counted many times. The chain recombines TRBV6-5 with TRBJ2-1; TRBD1 agrees at 11 bases. The CDR3 has 15 amino acids. The ends lost 4 bases at V and 6 bases at J; junction bases unmatched: 5. Germline CDR1 MNHEY, CDR2 SVGAGI. CDR3 region: CASSSHGTGGNEQFF. The CDR3 nucleotides are TGTGCCAGCAGTTCTCACGGGACAGGGGGCAATGAGCAGTTCTTC.

The table lists this clonotype with many counts. The V and J genes are TRBV4-3 and TRBJ2-1; 9 nucleotides match TRBD1. This CDR3 has 16 amino acids. Per germline, CDR1 LGHNA and CDR2 YSLEER. V lost 0 bases to trimming and J lost 4 bases; unmatched junction nucleotides: 4. The CDR3 spells CASSQDPGTGYNEQFF. As DNA, the CDR3 is TGCGCCAGCAGCCAAGACCCTGGGACAGGGTACAATGAGCAGTTCTTC.

This clonotype was found a few times. The gene calls are TRBV12-3 or TRBV12-4 and TRBJ2-6, with a possible D match to TRBD1 (6 bases). The germline V and J ends were trimmed by 3 bases and 3 bases, with 12 bases remaining between them. The CDR3 contains 16 residues. CDR3 coding DNA: TGTGCCAGCAGTTTCCTCAGGGGACATGGGGCCAACGTCCTGACTTTC. Protein: CASSFLRGHGANVLTF.

The V and J genes are TRBV14 and TRBJ1-2; tentative D call: TRBD1 (5 bases). CDR3 size: 13 residues. Germline loops: CDR1 SGHDN, CDR2 FVKESK. Between the trimmed V and J ends, which lost 1 base and 5 bases, there was a span of 8 bases. The CDR3 loop reads CASSQVGTYGYTF. CDR3 in DNA: TGTGCCAGCAGCCAAGTAGGGACTTATGGCTACACCTTC.

The chain combines TRBV12-3 or TRBV12-4 with TRBJ2-1, with 12 bases that match TRBD2. The length of the CDR3 is 16 residues. Trimming took 6 bases from V and 5 from J; bases not matched to a gene: 8. This CDR3 is CASSITSGGPHNEQFF. The CDR3 nucleotides are TGTGCCAGCAGCATAACTAGCGGGGGGCCTCACAATGAGCAGTTCTTC.

The chain carries TRBV10-3 and TRBJ1-1; D ambiguous. The CDR3 sequence is 13 residues long. Trimming took off 5 bases at V and 1 base at J, with 8 bases between the two ends. Germline CDR1 ENHRY, CDR2 SYGVKD. CDR3 nucleotides: TGTGCCATCAGTCCGACATCGAACACTGAAGCTTTCTTT. It translates to CAISPTSNTEAFF.

The sample holds a few counts of this clonotype. The chain combines TRBV5-1 with TRBJ1-2; 7 bases are a match to TRBD1. Germline loops: CDR1 SGHRS, CDR2 YFSETQ. With V trimmed by 0 bases and J by 6 bases, 8 bases remained unmatched. This CDR3 comprises 15 residues. The CDR3 sequence is CASSLAGQAPHGYTF. For the CDR3, the DNA is TGCGCCAGCAGCTTGGCCGGACAGGCCCCTCATGGCTACACCTTC. The whole variable domain, remainder taken from reference TRBV5-1 and TRBJ1-2, is KAGVTQTPRYLIKTRGQQVTLSCSPISGHRSVSWYQQTPGQGLQFLFEYFSETQRNKGNFPGRFSGRQFSNSRSEMNVSTLELGDSALYLCASSLAGQAPHGYTFGSGTRLTVV.

This clonotype showed up many times. The chain has TRBV9 and TRBJ2-6; maybe TRBD1 (5 bases). The CDR3 contains 17 residues. Germline CDR1 and CDR2: SGDLS and YYNGEE. V lost 4 bases and J 0 bases, leaving 14 bases between the germline ends. DNA of the CDR3: TGTGCCAGCAGCCCGCATTCAACAGGCTCTGGGGCCAACGTCCTGACTTTC. Translation: CASSPHSTGSGANVLTF. Using reference TRBV9 and TRBJ2-6 for the parts outside the CDR3, the full variable domain is DSGVTQTPKHLITATGQRVTLRCSPRSGDLSVYWYQQSLDQGLQFLIQYYNGEERAKGNILERFSAQQFPDLHSELNLSSLELGDSALYFCASSPHSTGSGANVLTFGAGSRLTVL.